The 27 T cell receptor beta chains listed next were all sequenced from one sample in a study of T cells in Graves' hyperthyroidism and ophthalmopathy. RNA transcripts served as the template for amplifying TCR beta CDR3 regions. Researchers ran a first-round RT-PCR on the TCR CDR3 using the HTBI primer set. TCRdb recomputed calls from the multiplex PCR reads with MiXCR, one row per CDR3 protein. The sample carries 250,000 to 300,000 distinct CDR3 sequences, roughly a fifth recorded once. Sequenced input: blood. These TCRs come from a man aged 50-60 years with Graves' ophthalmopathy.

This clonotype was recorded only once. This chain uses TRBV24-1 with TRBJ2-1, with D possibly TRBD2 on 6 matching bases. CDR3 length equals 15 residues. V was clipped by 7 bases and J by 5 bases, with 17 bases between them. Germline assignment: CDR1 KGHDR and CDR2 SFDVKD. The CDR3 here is CATSLAAGNNNEQFF. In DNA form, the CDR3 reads TGTGCCACCAGCCTCGCGGCGGGGAATAACAATGAGCAGTTCTTC.

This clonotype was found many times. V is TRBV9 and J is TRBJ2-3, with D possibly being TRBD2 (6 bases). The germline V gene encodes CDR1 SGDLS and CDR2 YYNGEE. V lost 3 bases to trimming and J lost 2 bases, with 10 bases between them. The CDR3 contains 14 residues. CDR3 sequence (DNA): TGTGCCAGCAGCGCCGGGACTCACACAGATACGCAGTATTTT. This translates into CASSAGTHTDTQYF.

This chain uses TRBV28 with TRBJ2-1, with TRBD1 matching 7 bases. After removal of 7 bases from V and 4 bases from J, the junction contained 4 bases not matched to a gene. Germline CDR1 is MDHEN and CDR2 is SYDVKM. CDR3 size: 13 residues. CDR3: CASTWDSYNEQFF. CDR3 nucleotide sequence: TGTGCCAGCACCTGGGACAGTTACAATGAGCAGTTCTTC.

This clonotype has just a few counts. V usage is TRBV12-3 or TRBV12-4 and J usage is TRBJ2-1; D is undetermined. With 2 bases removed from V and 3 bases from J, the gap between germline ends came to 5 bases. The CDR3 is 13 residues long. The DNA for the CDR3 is TGTGCCAGCAGTTTAAGGAACTACAATGAGCAGTTCTTC. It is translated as CASSLRNYNEQFF.

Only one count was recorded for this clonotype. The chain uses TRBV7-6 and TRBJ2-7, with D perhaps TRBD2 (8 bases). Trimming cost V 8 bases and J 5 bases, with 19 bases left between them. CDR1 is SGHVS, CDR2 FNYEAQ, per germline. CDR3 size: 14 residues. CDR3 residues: CASGRQGLVHEQYF. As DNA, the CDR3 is TGTGCCAGCGGGAGACAGGGACTAGTCCACGAGCAGTACTTC.

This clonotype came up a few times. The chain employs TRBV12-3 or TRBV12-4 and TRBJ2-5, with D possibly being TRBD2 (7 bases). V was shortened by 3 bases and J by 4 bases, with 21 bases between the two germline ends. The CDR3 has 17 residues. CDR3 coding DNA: TGTGCCAGCAGTTTTGGAGGGGGGGCGGGTCTCGGAGAGACCCAGTACTTC. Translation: CASSFGGGAGLGETQYF.

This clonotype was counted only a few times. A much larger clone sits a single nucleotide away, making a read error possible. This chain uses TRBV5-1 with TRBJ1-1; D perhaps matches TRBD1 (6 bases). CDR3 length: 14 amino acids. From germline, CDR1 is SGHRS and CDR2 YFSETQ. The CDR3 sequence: CVSSLGGSSGEAFF. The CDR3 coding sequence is TGCGTCAGCAGCTTAGGGGGATCGAGTGGTGAAGCTTTCTTT.

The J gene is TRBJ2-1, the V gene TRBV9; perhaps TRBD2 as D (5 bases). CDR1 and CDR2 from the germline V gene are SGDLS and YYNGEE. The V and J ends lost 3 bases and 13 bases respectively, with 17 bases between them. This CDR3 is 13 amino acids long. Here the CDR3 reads CASSAGERADQFF. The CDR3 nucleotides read TGTGCCAGCAGCGCCGGAGAGAGGGCCGATCAGTTCTTC.

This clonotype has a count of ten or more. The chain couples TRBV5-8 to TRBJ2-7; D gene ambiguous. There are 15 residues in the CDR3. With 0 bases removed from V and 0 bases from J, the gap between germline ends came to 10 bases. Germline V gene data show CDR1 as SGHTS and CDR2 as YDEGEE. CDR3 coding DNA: TGTGCCAGCAGCTTGGCGATAGGGAACTCCTACGAGCAGTACTTC. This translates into CASSLAIGNSYEQYF.

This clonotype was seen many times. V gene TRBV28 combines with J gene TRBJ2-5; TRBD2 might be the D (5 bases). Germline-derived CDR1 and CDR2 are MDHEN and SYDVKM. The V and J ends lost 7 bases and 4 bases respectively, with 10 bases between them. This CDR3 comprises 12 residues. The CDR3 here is CASTTRRETQYF. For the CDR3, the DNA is TGTGCCAGCACCACTAGGAGAGAGACCCAGTACTTC.

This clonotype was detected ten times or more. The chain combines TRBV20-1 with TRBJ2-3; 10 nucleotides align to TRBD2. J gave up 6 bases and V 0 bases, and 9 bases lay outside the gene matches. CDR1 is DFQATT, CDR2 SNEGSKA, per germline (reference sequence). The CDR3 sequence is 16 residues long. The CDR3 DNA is TGCAGTGCTAGAGATCGGCTAGCGGGAGATGGTGATACGCAGTATTTT. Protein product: CSARDRLAGDGDTQYF.

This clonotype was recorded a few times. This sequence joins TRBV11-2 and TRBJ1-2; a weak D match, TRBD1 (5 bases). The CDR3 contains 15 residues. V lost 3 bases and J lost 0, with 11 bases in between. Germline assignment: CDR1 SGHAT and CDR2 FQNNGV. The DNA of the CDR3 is TGTGCCAGCAGCTTGAAGGGGCCAGCTAACTATGGCTACACCTTC. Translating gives CASSLKGPANYGYTF.

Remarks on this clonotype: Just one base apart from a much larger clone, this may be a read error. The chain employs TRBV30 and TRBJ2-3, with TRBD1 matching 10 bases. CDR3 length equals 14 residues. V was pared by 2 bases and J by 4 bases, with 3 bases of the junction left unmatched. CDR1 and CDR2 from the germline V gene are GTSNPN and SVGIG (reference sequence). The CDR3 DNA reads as TGTGCCTGGAGTCGGGACAGGGGAGCAGATACGCAGTATTTT. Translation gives CAWSRDRGADTQYF.

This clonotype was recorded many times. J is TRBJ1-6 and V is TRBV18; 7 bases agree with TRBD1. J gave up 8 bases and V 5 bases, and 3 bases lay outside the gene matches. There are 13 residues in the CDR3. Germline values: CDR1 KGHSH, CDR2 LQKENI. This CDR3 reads CASSTTGDSPLHF. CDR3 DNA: TGTGCCAGCTCAACCACAGGGGATTCACCCCTCCACTTT.

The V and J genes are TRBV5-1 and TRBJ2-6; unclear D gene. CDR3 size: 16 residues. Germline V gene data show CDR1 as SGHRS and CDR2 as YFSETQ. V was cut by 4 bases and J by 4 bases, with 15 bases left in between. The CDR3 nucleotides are TGCGCCAGCAGCCCAAATACAGCAAGGGGGGCCAACGTCCTGACTTTC. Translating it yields CASSPNTARGANVLTF.

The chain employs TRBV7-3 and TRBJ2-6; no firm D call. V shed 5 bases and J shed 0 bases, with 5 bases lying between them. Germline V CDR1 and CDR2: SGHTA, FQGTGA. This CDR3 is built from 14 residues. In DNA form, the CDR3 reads TGTGCCAGCAGCCCATGCTCTGGGGCCAACGTCCTGACTTTC. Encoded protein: CASSPCSGANVLTF.

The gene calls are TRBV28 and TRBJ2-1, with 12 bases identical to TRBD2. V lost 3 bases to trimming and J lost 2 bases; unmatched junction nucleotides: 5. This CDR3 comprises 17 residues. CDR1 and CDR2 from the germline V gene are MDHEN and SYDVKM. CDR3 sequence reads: CASSLTSGSRAYNEQFF. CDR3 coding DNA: TGTGCCAGCAGTTTGACTAGCGGGAGCAGAGCCTACAATGAGCAGTTCTTC.

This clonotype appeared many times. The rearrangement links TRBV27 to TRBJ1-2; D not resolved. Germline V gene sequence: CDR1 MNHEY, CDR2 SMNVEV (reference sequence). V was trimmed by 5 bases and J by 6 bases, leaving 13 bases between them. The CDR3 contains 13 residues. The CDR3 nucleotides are TGTGCCAGCAGTGAGTTCGGAAGGGATGGCTACACCTTC. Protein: CASSEFGRDGYTF.

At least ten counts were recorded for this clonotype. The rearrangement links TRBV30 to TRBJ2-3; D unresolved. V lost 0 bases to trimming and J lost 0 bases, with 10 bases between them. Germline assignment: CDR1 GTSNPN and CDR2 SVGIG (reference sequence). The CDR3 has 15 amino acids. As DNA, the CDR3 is TGTGCCTGGAGTGTCCCAGGAATAAGCACAGATACGCAGTATTTT. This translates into CAWSVPGISTDTQYF. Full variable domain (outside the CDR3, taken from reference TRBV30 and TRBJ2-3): SQTIHQWPATLVQPVGSPLSLECTVEGTSNPNLYWYRQAAGRGLQLLFYSVGIGQISSEVPQNLSASRPQDRQFILSSKKLLLSDSGFYLCAWSVPGISTDTQYFGPGTRLTVL.

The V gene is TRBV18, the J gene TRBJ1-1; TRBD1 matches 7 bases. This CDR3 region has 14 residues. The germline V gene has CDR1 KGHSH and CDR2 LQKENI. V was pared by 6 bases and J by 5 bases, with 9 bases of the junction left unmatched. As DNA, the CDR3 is TGTGCCAGCTCGGCCGGAGGGGGCAAGACTGAAGCTTTCTTT. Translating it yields CASSAGGGKTEAFF.

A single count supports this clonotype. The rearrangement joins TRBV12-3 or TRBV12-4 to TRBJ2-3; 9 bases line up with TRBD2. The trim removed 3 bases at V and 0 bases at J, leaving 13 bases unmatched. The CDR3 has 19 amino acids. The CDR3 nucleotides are TGTGCCAGCAGTTTTGGGGGAGGTCCCGCGGGAGGGAGCACAGATACGCAGTATTTT. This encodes CASSFGGGPAGGSTDTQYF.

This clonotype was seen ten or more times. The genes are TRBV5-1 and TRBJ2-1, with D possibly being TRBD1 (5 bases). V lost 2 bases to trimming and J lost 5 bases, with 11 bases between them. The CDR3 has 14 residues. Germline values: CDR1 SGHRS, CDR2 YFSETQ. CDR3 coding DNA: TGCGCCAGCAGCTTAGTGACAGATGACAATGAGCAGTTCTTC. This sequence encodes CASSLVTDDNEQFF.

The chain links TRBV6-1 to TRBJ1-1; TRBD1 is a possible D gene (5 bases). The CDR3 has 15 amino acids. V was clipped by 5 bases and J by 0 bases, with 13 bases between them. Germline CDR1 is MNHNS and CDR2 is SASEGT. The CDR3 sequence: CASSQYGTLNTEAFF. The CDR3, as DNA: TGTGCCAGCAGTCAGTACGGGACGTTGAACACTGAAGCTTTCTTT.

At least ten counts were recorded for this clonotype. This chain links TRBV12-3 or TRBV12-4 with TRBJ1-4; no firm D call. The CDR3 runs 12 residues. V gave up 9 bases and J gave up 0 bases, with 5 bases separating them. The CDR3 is CARDTTNEKLFF. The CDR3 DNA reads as TGTGCCAGAGATACAACTAATGAAAAACTGTTTTTT.

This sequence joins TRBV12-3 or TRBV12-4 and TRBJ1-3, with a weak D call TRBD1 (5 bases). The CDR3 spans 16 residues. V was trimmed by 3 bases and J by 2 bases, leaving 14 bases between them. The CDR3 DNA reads TGTGCCAGCAGTTTCCTAGTCGGCAGGGCTGGAAACACCATATATTTT. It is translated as CASSFLVGRAGNTIYF.

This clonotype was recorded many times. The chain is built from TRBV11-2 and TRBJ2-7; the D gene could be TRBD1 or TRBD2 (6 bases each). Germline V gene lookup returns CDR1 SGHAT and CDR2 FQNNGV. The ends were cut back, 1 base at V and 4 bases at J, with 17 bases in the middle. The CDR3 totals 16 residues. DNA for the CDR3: TGTGCCAGCAGCTTAGGGGGGGCGGGTCTTAGATACGAGCAGTACTTC. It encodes CASSLGGAGLRYEQYF. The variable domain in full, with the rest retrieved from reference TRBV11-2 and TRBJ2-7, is EAGVAQSPRYKIIEKRQSVAFWCNPISGHATLYWYQQILGQGPKLLIQFQNNGVVDDSQLPKDRFSAERLKGVDSTLKIQPAKLEDSAVYLCASSLGGAGLRYEQYFGPGTRLTVT.

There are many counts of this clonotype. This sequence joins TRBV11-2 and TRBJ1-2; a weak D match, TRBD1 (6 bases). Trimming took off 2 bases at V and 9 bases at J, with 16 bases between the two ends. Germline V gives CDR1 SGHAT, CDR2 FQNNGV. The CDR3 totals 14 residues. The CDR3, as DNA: TGTGCCAGCAGCTTATCCCGAGGACAGACCCGCTACACCTTC. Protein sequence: CASSLSRGQTRYTF.